What follows are 25 T cell receptor beta chains derived from one specimen sequenced in a study of T cell responses to AZD1222 COVID-19 vaccine (dated by TCRdb to the early 2020s). The receptor library was made with the immunoSEQ multiplex PCR assay. This is the immuneACCESS table as TCRdb keeps it, with only in-frame sequences that have V and J called. A part of the clones is gone; compared with another copy, unresolved V genes explain less than half, and the rest is unexplained. The sample data list roughly 180,000 clones, and just under 95% of these were observed just once. In total, the top ten clones hold around 0.97% of the sample. The label giving this sample's time point can be read as: about 28 days (+/-7) after the second vaccine dose. What the treatment or condition label conveys for this sample: meningococcal conjugate vaccine given as trial control. This sample comprised peripheral blood, obtained 28 days after the second dose of the MenACWY control vaccine. The source is an adult who received the MenACWY meningococcal vaccine as a control.

The chain is built from TRBV20-1 and TRBJ2-5; the D is unclear. Germline V gives CDR1 DFQATT, CDR2 SNEGSKA (reference sequence). The germline V and J ends were trimmed by 3 bases and 2 bases, with 13 bases remaining between them. The CDR3 loop spans 14 amino acids. The CDR3 protein is CSASFPGSQETQYF. The CDR3 DNA is TGCAGTGCTAGTTTTCCCGGTTCACAAGAGACCCAGTACTTC.

The chain employs TRBV4-1 and TRBJ2-5; TRBD2 matches at 7 bases. The CDR3 is made up of 22 amino acids. J was trimmed by 0 bases and V by 0 bases; bases with no gene match: 22. Germline CDR1 and CDR2: MGHRA and YSYEKL. Here the CDR3 reads CASSQDHQIFLGRGSYQETQYF. Here the CDR3 DNA reads TGCGCCAGCAGCCAAGATCATCAAATTTTCCTCGGGCGGGGGTCGTACCAAGAGACCCAGTACTTC.

A few counts support this clone. The chain couples TRBV4-3 to TRBJ1-6, with a weak D call TRBD1 (5 bases). The CDR3 extends over 18 amino acids. CDR1 and CDR2 (germline): LGHNA, YSLEER. V lost 0 bases, J lost 0 bases, and 12 bases lay in between. CDR3 residues: CASSQDAGDSSYNSPLHF. CDR3 coding DNA: TGCGCCAGCAGCCAAGATGCGGGGGATAGCTCCTATAATTCACCCCTCCACTTT.

The J gene is TRBJ1-5, the V gene TRBV5-5; D not resolved. V was pared by 4 bases and J by 0 bases, with 14 bases between. Germline CDR1 is SGHKS and CDR2 is YYEKEE (reference sequence). CDR3 length: 16 residues. CDR3 bases: TGTGCCAGCAGCCCCAAAGTCGGAATTAGCAATCAGCCCCAGCATTTT. It codes for CASSPKVGISNQPQHF.

This clone was counted a single time. J is TRBJ2-6 and V is TRBV19; no clear D. This CDR3 is 15 amino acids long. The germline CDR1 and CDR2 sequences are LNHDA and SQIVND (reference sequence). V lost 3 bases and J lost 4, with 10 bases in between. CDR3 DNA sequence: TGTGCCAGTAGTATGCGAGATGGAGGGGCCAACGTCCTGACTTTC. Translated, it gives CASSMRDGGANVLTF.

The chain joins TRBV9 to TRBJ2-3, with TRBD2 matching 11 bases. This CDR3 region has 15 residues. The V gene's germline CDR1 is SGDLS and CDR2 YYNGEE. V was clipped by 0 bases and J by 4 bases; unmatched bases: 1. The CDR3 region has the DNA TGTGCCAGCAGCGTAGTTAGCGGGGGGGCAGATACGCAGTATTTT. Its translation is CASSVVSGGADTQYF.

The V gene is TRBV29-1, the J gene TRBJ1-2, with 8 bases lining up with TRBD1. The germline V gene has CDR1 SQVTM and CDR2 ANQGSEA. With V trimmed by 8 bases and J by 8 bases, 7 bases remained unmatched. The CDR3 contains 11 residues. The CDR3 coding sequence is TGCAGCACAGGACAGGGAGGGGGCTACACCTTC. Translation: CSTGQGGGYTF.

This clone was counted a single time. The chain links TRBV27 to TRBJ2-1; perhaps TRBD1 as D (8 bases). Germline V CDR1 and CDR2: MNHEY, SMNVEV (reference sequence). V was pared by 4 bases and J by 9 bases, with 19 bases between. There are 15 residues in the CDR3. CDR3 protein: CASSSYRGGWSEQFF. In DNA form, the CDR3 reads TGTGCCAGCAGTTCGTACAGGGGGGGATGGAGTGAGCAGTTCTTC.

V gene TRBV27 combines with J gene TRBJ2-1; TRBD2 is a possible D gene (6 bases). The CDR3 extends over 16 amino acids. Germline lookup yields CDR1 MNHEY and CDR2 SMNVEV (reference sequence). Between the trimmed V and J ends, which lost 0 bases and 7 bases, there was a span of 16 bases. CDR3 bases: TGTGCCAGCAGTTTATCTATTATCGGGGGTCGGAATGAGCAGTTCTTC. This encodes CASSLSIIGGRNEQFF.

Only one count was recorded for this clone. The chain recombines TRBV3-1 (or the pseudogene TRBV3-2) with TRBJ2-5; 10 bases map to TRBD2. V shed 6 bases and J 2 bases; nucleotides not matched to a gene: 3. Germline CDR1 and CDR2: LGHDT and YNNKEL (reference sequence). The CDR3 runs to 14 residues. This chain's CDR3 is CASRLAGPQETQYF. The CDR3 DNA reads as TGTGCCAGCAGACTAGCGGGGCCACAAGAGACCCAGTACTTC.

This clone has just one count. CDR3 sequence (DNA): TGTGCTAGTGCCCTGGTTGGGACTAGCGTGGAGACCCAGTACTTC. This encodes CASALVGTSVETQYF. The chain links TRBV12-5 to TRBJ2-5; 10 bases are a match to TRBD2. The V segment lost 7 bases and the J segment 5 bases; nucleotides outside the gene matches: 10. This CDR3 contains 15 residues. Per germline, CDR1 LGHNT and CDR2 FRNRAP.

This chain connects TRBV19 to TRBJ1-5; 8 bases fit TRBD1. The V gene end was trimmed by 8 bases and the J gene end by 2 bases; junction bases not matched to a gene: 5. There are 14 residues in the CDR3. CDR1 is LNHDA and CDR2 is SQIVND in the germline V gene (reference sequence). The CDR3 spells CASVDRAGNQPQHF. The CDR3 coding sequence is TGTGCCAGTGTGGACAGGGCGGGCAATCAGCCCCAGCATTTT.

The genes are TRBV10-1 and TRBJ1-1; D remains unclear. Germline values: CDR1 WNHNN, CDR2 SYGVQD (reference sequence). V was cut by 0 bases and J by 1 base, with 12 bases left in between. CDR3 length: 16 residues. DNA for the CDR3: TGCGCCAGCAGTGAGTCGAAGAGGGTGGGGAACACTGAAGCTTTCTTT. It codes for CASSESKRVGNTEAFF.

The chain uses TRBV15 and TRBJ2-3; D remains unclear. The germline V gene has CDR1 LNHNV and CDR2 YYDKDF (reference sequence). The CDR3 has 12 amino acids. V lost 4 bases and J 2 bases, leaving 4 bases between the germline ends. The CDR3 spells CATSINTDTQYF. The CDR3 DNA reads TGTGCCACCAGCATAAACACAGATACGCAGTATTTT.

This clone has just a few counts. The chain carries TRBV23-1 and TRBJ1-2, with 8 bases identical to TRBD1. TRBV23-1 has ORF status, its function being uncertain. This CDR3 comprises 14 residues. With V trimmed by 5 bases and J by 6 bases, 8 bases remained unmatched. Written as DNA, the CDR3 is TGCGCCAGCAGTACAGGGGGGTTAAGGGATGGCTACACCTTC. Its protein is CASSTGGLRDGYTF.

The chain has TRBV4-3 and TRBJ2-2, with D possibly being TRBD1 or TRBD2 (5 bases each). The germline V gene encodes CDR1 LGHNA and CDR2 YSLEER. CDR3 length: 15 residues. V dropped 0 bases and J dropped 7 bases, with 12 bases sitting between them. CDR3 sequence (DNA): TGCGCCAGCAGCCAAGATTACGGGGCTTACGGGGAGCTGTTTTTT. This codes for CASSQDYGAYGELFF.

V gene TRBV28 combines with J gene TRBJ1-2, with 7 bases matching TRBD1. The length of the CDR3 is 14 residues. From germline, CDR1 is MDHEN and CDR2 SYDVKM. V shed 3 bases and J 5 bases; nucleotides not matched to a gene: 6. DNA for the CDR3: TGTGCCAGCAGTTTGGTAGGGGGCGGGTATGGCTACACCTTC. Protein product: CASSLVGGGYGYTF.

The J gene is TRBJ1-1, the V gene TRBV6-5; 7 bases agree with TRBD1. With V trimmed by 6 bases and J by 8 bases, 9 bases remained unmatched. Germline assignment: CDR1 MNHEY and CDR2 SVGAGI. The CDR3 totals 13 residues. CDR3 residues: CASRRSRDREAFF. CDR3 sequence (DNA): TGTGCCAGCAGGAGATCCCGGGACAGAGAAGCTTTCTTT.

V usage is TRBV6-5 and J usage is TRBJ1-4; weak D call: TRBD1 (6 bases). The CDR3 is 14 amino acids. V was trimmed by 0 bases and J by 8 bases, leaving 10 bases between them. Per germline, CDR1 MNHEY and CDR2 SVGAGI. For the CDR3, the DNA is TGTGCCAGCAGTTACTCAGGGGGGAGGGAAAAACTGTTTTTT. This codes for CASSYSGGREKLFF.

The V gene is TRBV5-1, the J gene TRBJ1-4; D perhaps matches TRBD1 (5 bases). The V end lost 4 bases, the J end lost 6 bases, and 16 bases lay between the germline ends. The CDR3 length is 15 residues. Germline V gene sequence: CDR1 SGHRS, CDR2 YFSETQ. CDR3 loop: CASSHSGRRDEKLFF. The CDR3 region has the DNA TGCGCCAGCAGCCACTCGGGACGTCGGGATGAAAAACTGTTTTTT. The full variable domain, in which reference TRBV5-1 and TRBJ1-4 provide the parts outside the CDR3, is KAGVTQTPRYLIKTRGQQVTLSCSPISGHRSVSWYQQTPGQGLQFLFEYFSETQRNKGNFPGRFSGRQFSNSRSEMNVSTLELGDSALYLCASSHSGRRDEKLFFGSGTQLSVL.

The chain has TRBV5-6 and TRBJ2-7; TRBD2 aligns across 12 bases. V shed 4 bases, J shed 4 bases, and the junction held 6 bases outside the gene matches. Per germline, CDR1 SGHDT and CDR2 YYEEEE. There are 15 residues in the CDR3. The CDR3 sequence: CASSQRLAGAYEQYF. Written as DNA, the CDR3 is TGTGCCAGCAGCCAACGACTAGCGGGGGCTTACGAGCAGTACTTC.

The chain couples TRBV3-1 (or the pseudogene TRBV3-2) to TRBJ2-1; 7 bases fit TRBD2. J was trimmed by 8 bases and V by 4 bases; bases with no gene match: 5. CDR1 LGHDT and CDR2 YNNKEL come from the germline V gene (reference sequence). The CDR3 runs 13 residues. The CDR3 reads CASSPSGRDEQFF. DNA of the CDR3: TGTGCCAGCAGCCCCTCGGGGAGGGATGAGCAGTTCTTC.

The chain uses TRBV18 and TRBJ1-1; tentative D call: TRBD1 (5 bases). The CDR3 extends over 14 amino acids. V was cut by 3 bases and J by 6 bases, with 14 bases left in between. The V gene's germline CDR1 is KGHSH and CDR2 LQKENI. The CDR3 coding sequence is TGTGCCAGCTCACCCGGGACGGGATCCTCTGAAGCTTTCTTT. Amino acids: CASSPGTGSSEAFF.

V gene TRBV28 combines with J gene TRBJ2-1, with 9 bases fitting TRBD2. The CDR3 sequence is 15 residues long. The V segment lost 2 bases and the J segment 8 bases; nucleotides outside the gene matches: 7. Germline V gene lookup returns CDR1 MDHEN and CDR2 SYDVKM. Here the CDR3 reads CASSLGRGGRHEQFF. The CDR3 bases are TGTGCCAGCAGTTTAGGGCGGGGGGGCCGGCATGAGCAGTTCTTC.

Concerning this clone: The same CDR3 also results from other DNA sequences found in this sample. This sequence joins TRBV28 and TRBJ1-1; D not certain. The ends were cut back, 2 bases at V and 5 bases at J, with 6 bases in the middle. This CDR3 region has 12 residues. CDR1 and CDR2 (germline): MDHEN, SYDVKM. For the CDR3, the DNA is TGTGCCAGCAGTTTAGTGGGGACTGAAGCTTTCTTT. Translating gives CASSLVGTEAFF.